This T cell receptor (beta chain) was obtained from a study of glioma-infiltrating T cells after dendritic cell vaccination. For the study at large: Dendritic cells derived from monocytes and pulsed with autologous tumor lysate formed the vaccine. Findings of the study overall: Higher TCR clonality did not directly relate to longer survival.

Trimming took off 6 bases at V and 0 bases at J, with 14 bases between the two ends. CDR3 size: 15 residues. Germline values: CDR1 SNHLY, CDR2 FYNNEI. Up to about 2 ug genomic DNA was used for TCRB CDR3 amplification. Sequencing used immunoSEQ multiplex PCR; TCRdb keeps in-frame clones, though not all of them. The sample carries roughly 51,000 clones, approximately 85% recorded once. This clone was seen a single time. The antigen remains undetermined. The receptor was isolated from a human donor with glioblastoma. The J gene is TRBJ1-1, the V gene TRBV2, with D unresolved. The specimen comprised blood, sampled before dendritic cell vaccination. CDR3 amino acids: CASRGSFLMNTEAFF. The CDR3 DNA is TGTGCCAGCAGGGGTAGCTTTCTCATGAACACTGAAGCTTTCTTT.